The rows below give T cell receptor beta chains drawn from one sample of a study of blood T cell repertoires in COVID-19. The table came from immunoSEQ multiplex PCR; TCRdb's copy has only in-frame clones and leaves some out. Found here are 150,000 to 200,000 clones, approximately 80% of them singletons; the top ten hold over 10%. Material for sequencing was PBMCs or T cells enriched from blood (not recorded which). Every receptor here comes from a woman aged 55-69 years who had recovered from COVID-19. CDR3s include the opening cysteine and the closing phenylalanine or tryptophan. Fields, in order: CDR3 length, V gene, D gene, clone size, J gene, CDR3 DNA, CDR3 protein. The D gene is left open where the match is weak. Clone size is not always given. Where it is, it says once, few, many or a class for expanded clones.

16	TRBV5-4	TRBD2	-	TRBJ2-3	TGTGCCAGCAGCTTGGGGCTAGCGGGAGTAACAGATACGCAGTATTTT	CASSLGLAGVTDTQYF
14	TRBV5-1	-	-	TRBJ1-1	TGCGCCAGCAGCTTGTTTGGCCAGAACACTGAAGCTTTCTTT	CASSLFGQNTEAFF
16	TRBV5-8	TRBD1	few	TRBJ1-5	TGTGCCAGCAGCTTGGCGTTCGGGACAGGGTTTCAGCCCCAGCATTTT	CASSLAFGTGFQPQHF
13	TRBV3-1/TRBV3-2	-	-	TRBJ1-2	TGTGCCAGCAGCCAGAAACGGGTTCATGGCTACACCTTC	CASSQKRVHGYTF
15	TRBV28	TRBD1	-	TRBJ2-7	TGTGCCAGCAGCCCTGCCGGGACAGGGAGTTACGAGCAGTACTTC	CASSPAGTGSYEQYF
17	TRBV7-3	TRBD1	once	TRBJ2-2	TGTGCCAGCAGCTTAAACCCCGACAGGGCGAACACCGGGGAGCTGTTTTTT	CASSLNPDRANTGELFF
16	TRBV3-1/TRBV3-2	-	-	TRBJ1-5	TGTGCCAGCAGCCAGGGGGCGGGTGGAAGCAATCAGCCCCAGCATTTT	CASSQGAGGSNQPQHF
13	TRBV4-2	-	-	TRBJ1-2	TGTGCCAGCAGCCAAGATGGGCAGGGGGGCTACACCTTC	CASSQDGQGGYTF
12	TRBV2	-	-	TRBJ1-2	TGTGCCAGCAGTGAATCAGGTGAAGGCTACACCTTC	CASSESGEGYTF
19	TRBV5-4	TRBD2	-	TRBJ2-3	TGTGCCAGCAGCACCGGGGGGTTAGCGGGAGGCCCTGGAGAGGATACGCAGTATTTT	CASSTGGLAGGPGEDTQYF
14	TRBV5-1	TRBD1	-	TRBJ1-3	TGCGCCAGCAGCCCTGGACAGGGTGGAAACACCATATATTTT	CASSPGQGGNTIYF
17	TRBV14	-	few	TRBJ1-3	TGTGCCAGCAGCCAACGAACAGGACCGCTCTCTGGAAACACCATATATTTT	CASSQRTGPLSGNTIYF
14	TRBV5-4	TRBD2	-	TRBJ2-1	TGTGCCAGCAGCATGACTAGCAGCTACAATGAGCAGTTCTTC	CASSMTSSYNEQFF
16	TRBV28	-	-	TRBJ2-2	TGTGCCAGCAGTTCCCGAGGCTCCGGGGACACCGGGGAGCTGTTTTTT	CASSSRGSGDTGELFF